This T cell receptor beta chain was captured in a study of tumor T cells in aggressive B-cell lymphoma. This clone was counted a few times. V dropped 4 bases and J dropped 1; count of bases not matched to a gene: 8. Per germline, CDR1 MGHRA and CDR2 YSYEKL. The CDR3 runs 17 residues. Clones were sequenced by immunoSEQ multiplex PCR, and TCRdb holds only the in-frame ones, with some missing. This table has about 2,000 clones, less than 95% appearing once. This sequence originates from an adult with diffuse large B cell lymphoma. Sequencing input: tumor tissue. V usage is TRBV4-1 and J usage is TRBJ1-1, with 11 bases lining up with TRBD1. The CDR3 DNA follows: TGCGCCAGCAGCCGCGGACAGGGGGCCTCGAGGAACACTGAAGCTTTCTTT. This codes for CASSRGQGASRNTEAFF.